A selection of T cell receptor beta chains follows, all from one sample in a study of human T cells and chemical hapten exposure. TCRdb independently ran MiXCR on the RACE reads; one entry per CDR3 protein. The sample records 300,000 to 450,000 distinct CDR3 sequences, roughly 5.3% being singletons. The specimen was whole blood, collected in connection with sensitization to the hapten diphenylcyclopropenone (DPC). The receptors here all came from a woman between 50 and 59 years old with alopecia areata. Some clones in this sample may be carry-over from other donors' samples. The CDR3 runs from the conserved cysteine through the conserved F or W. A D gene is named only where the DNA matches it firmly. Part of the rows lack a size; the others show once, few, many or a class for expanded clones.

j_gene: TRBJ1-1; abundance: .; v_gene: TRBV7-6; d_gene: TRBD1; CDR3aa: CASSIRGGNTEAFF; CDR3nt: TGTGCCAGCAGCATCAGGGGGGGGAACACTGAAGCTTTCTTT
j_gene: TRBJ2-7; abundance: many; v_gene: TRBV29-1; d_gene: TRBD2; CDR3aa: CSVSGGPFSYEQYF; CDR3nt: TGCAGCGTCTCGGGGGGGCCTTTCTCCTACGAGCAGTACTTC
j_gene: TRBJ2-1; abundance: many; v_gene: TRBV10-2; d_gene: TRBD2; CDR3aa: CASRGSERGVLDEQFF; CDR3nt: TGCGCCAGCAGGGGTTCGGAGCGGGGGGTTTTAGATGAGCAGTTCTTC
j_gene: TRBJ2-1; abundance: few; v_gene: TRBV12-5; d_gene: TRBD2; CDR3aa: CASGPPASGAYNEQFF; CDR3nt: TGTGCTAGTGGTCCCCCGGCTAGCGGGGCCTACAATGAGCAGTTCTTC
j_gene: TRBJ1-6; abundance: few; v_gene: TRBV20-1; d_gene: TRBD1; CDR3aa: CSARTGEYNSPLHF; CDR3nt: TGCAGTGCTAGAACAGGGGAATATAATTCACCCCTCCACTTT
j_gene: TRBJ1-2; abundance: .; v_gene: TRBV6-1; d_gene: .; CDR3aa: CATRDGVYTF; CDR3nt: TGTGCCACCCGGGACGGGGTCTACACCTTC
j_gene: TRBJ2-1; abundance: .; v_gene: TRBV20-1; d_gene: .; CDR3aa: CSAATSSYNEQFF; CDR3nt: TGCAGTGCCGCTACGAGCTCCTACAATGAGCAGTTCTTC
j_gene: TRBJ2-7; abundance: few; v_gene: TRBV18; d_gene: .; CDR3aa: CASSPPGGGRVNEQYF; CDR3nt: TGTGCCAGCTCACCACCGGGAGGGGGTCGTGTTAACGAGCAGTACTTC
j_gene: TRBJ2-7; abundance: many; v_gene: TRBV12-3/TRBV12-4; d_gene: .; CDR3aa: CASSLPRSGETYEQYF; CDR3nt: TGTGCCAGCAGTTTACCTCGGAGCGGAGAAACCTACGAGCAGTACTTC
j_gene: TRBJ1-6; abundance: many; v_gene: TRBV4-3; d_gene: .; CDR3aa: CASSQDRAWNSPLHF; CDR3nt: TGCGCCAGCAGCCAAGACAGGGCGTGGAATTCACCCCTCCACTTT
j_gene: TRBJ1-5; abundance: .; v_gene: TRBV7-2; d_gene: TRBD1; CDR3aa: CASTLGGKQPQHF; CDR3nt: TGTGCCAGCACCCTAGGGGGCAAACAGCCCCAGCATTTT
j_gene: TRBJ2-1; abundance: many; v_gene: TRBV2; d_gene: .; CDR3aa: CASWLISYNEQFF; CDR3nt: TGTGCCAGCTGGCTTATCTCCTACAATGAGCAGTTCTTC
j_gene: TRBJ2-4; abundance: many; v_gene: TRBV7-2; d_gene: .; CDR3aa: CASSQGAINIQYF; CDR3nt: TGTGCCAGCAGCCAGGGAGCTATAAACATTCAGTACTTC
j_gene: TRBJ1-2; abundance: few; v_gene: TRBV27; d_gene: .; CDR3aa: CASSLSQSGPLTGYTF; CDR3nt: TGTGCCAGCAGTTTATCCCAGTCAGGGCCCCTAACTGGCTACACCTTC
j_gene: TRBJ1-3; abundance: .; v_gene: TRBV6-1; d_gene: .; CDR3aa: CASLGSSSGNTIYF; CDR3nt: TGTGCCAGCCTAGGGAGTAGCTCTGGAAACACCATATATTTT
j_gene: TRBJ1-2; abundance: few; v_gene: TRBV27; d_gene: TRBD1; CDR3aa: CASSPDRAGDGYTF; CDR3nt: TGTGCCAGCAGTCCGGACAGGGCTGGAGATGGCTACACCTTC
j_gene: TRBJ1-2; abundance: many; v_gene: TRBV29-1; d_gene: .; CDR3aa: CSASWGQVDGYTF; CDR3nt: TGCAGCGCCTCCTGGGGGCAGGTAGATGGCTACACCTTC
j_gene: TRBJ1-1; abundance: few; v_gene: TRBV12-3/TRBV12-4; d_gene: TRBD1; CDR3aa: CASSLAGQGKDTEAFF; CDR3nt: TGTGCCAGCAGTTTAGCCGGACAGGGGAAAGACACTGAAGCTTTCTTT
j_gene: TRBJ1-2; abundance: .; v_gene: TRBV7-8; d_gene: TRBD1; CDR3aa: CASSHGQGHYGYTF; CDR3nt: TGTGCCAGCAGTCACGGACAGGGGCACTATGGCTACACCTTC
j_gene: TRBJ1-1; abundance: .; v_gene: TRBV12-3/TRBV12-4; d_gene: TRBD1; CDR3aa: CASNPQGASSAVTEAFF; CDR3nt: TGTGCCAGCAATCCACAGGGGGCGAGTTCGGCGGTCACTGAAGCTTTCTTT
j_gene: TRBJ1-2; abundance: many; v_gene: TRBV12-3/TRBV12-4; d_gene: .; CDR3aa: CASSYGNDGYTF; CDR3nt: TGTGCCAGCAGCTATGGAAACGATGGCTACACCTTC
j_gene: TRBJ2-1; abundance: many; v_gene: TRBV6-5; d_gene: .; CDR3aa: CASSPIGLIYNEQFF; CDR3nt: TGTGCCAGCAGCCCGATCGGACTCATCTACAATGAGCAGTTCTTC
j_gene: TRBJ1-6; abundance: many; v_gene: TRBV7-2; d_gene: .; CDR3aa: CASSFRWSSYNSPLHF; CDR3nt: TGTGCCAGCAGCTTTCGGTGGAGCTCCTATAATTCACCCCTCCACTTT